A selection of T cell receptor beta chains follows, all from one sample in a study of CD8 T cells in Susac syndrome. TCRdb reprocessed the immunoSEQ multiplex PCR reads with MiXCR, giving one entry per CDR3 protein. The sample lists nearly 200,000 distinct CDR3 sequences, about 95% seen once, with approximately 0.097% in the top ten. The sample taken for sequencing was CD4+ T cells from PBMCs. Every receptor here comes from a human donor with multiple sclerosis. Both conserved end residues are part of each CDR3.

v_call	cdr3_length	j_call	cdr3_aa
TRBV7-3	15	TRBJ2-1	CASSSNGGSHNEQFF
TRBV30	16	TRBJ2-3	CAWRRLGTSGGHTQYF
TRBV20-1	16	TRBJ1-1	CSAKASDRGSATEAFF
TRBV2	14	TRBJ1-1	CASTISGGTTEAFF
TRBV12-3/TRBV12-4	12	TRBJ1-2	CASSLAVGGYTF
TRBV3-1	15	TRBJ1-5	CASSQDITGGQPQHF
TRBV29-1	14	TRBJ2-7	CSVTTGASYYEQYF
TRBV27	15	TRBJ2-4	CASSLSGGERYIQYF
TRBV20-1	13	TRBJ1-2	CSALNPPSYGYTF
TRBV30	12	TRBJ2-2	CAWGWYTGELFF
TRBV25-1	12	TRBJ2-7	CASSDRPYEQYF
TRBV20-1	18	TRBJ2-7	CSARATPTHRPSSYEQYF
TRBV5-1	13	TRBJ2-5	CASSWGRPETQYF
TRBV12-3/TRBV12-4	15	TRBJ2-4	CASSPPGLAKNIQYF
TRBV7-8	15	TRBJ1-1	CASSFFRELNTEAFF
TRBV12-3/TRBV12-4	12	TRBJ1-3	CASSFVGQTIYF